The 30 T cell receptor beta chains below come from one sample, sequenced in a study of shared clonotypes between healthy human individuals. The table came from immunoSEQ multiplex PCR; TCRdb's copy has only in-frame clones and leaves some out. The top ten clones hold about 0.068% of a sample with around 510,000 clones, around 96% of them seen once. Material for sequencing was naive CD4+ T cells sorted from blood. Subset defined: CD45RA+ positively selected. These receptors were taken from a woman aged 25 to 39 in good health.

This clone has only one observation. The gene calls are TRBV9 and TRBJ2-1, with TRBD2 matching over 11 bases. CDR1 and CDR2 from the germline V gene are SGDLS and YYNGEE. The V and J ends lost 4 bases and 7 bases, in that order; junction bases with no gene match: 10. CDR3 length equals 16 residues. CDR3 in DNA: TGTGCCAGCAGCCCCCGAGGGACTAGCGGACCTAATGAGCAGTTCTTC. Translation: CASSPRGTSGPNEQFF.

V is TRBV19 and J is TRBJ2-5, with 11 bases aligning to TRBD1. The J call is doubtful: the DNA matches TRBJ2-7 better. Germline assignment: CDR1 LNHDA and CDR2 SQIVND (reference sequence). The CDR3 contains 16 residues. The CDR3 reads CASSNPRTGGSYEQYF. Written as DNA, the CDR3 is TGTGCCAGTAGTAACCCCCGGACAGGGGGCAGCTACGAGCAGTACTTC.

CDR3 amino acids: CASSLVGTSGANVLTF. CDR3 nucleotides: TGTGCCAGCAGCTTGGTGGGGACCTCTGGGGCCAACGTCCTGACTTTC. The rearrangement links TRBV5-4 to TRBJ2-6; D assignment may be TRBD1 or TRBD2 (5 bases each). CDR3 size: 16 residues. V was clipped by 0 bases and J by 0 bases, with 7 bases between them. Germline V lookup: CDR1 SGHNT, CDR2 YYREEE (reference sequence).

The chain links TRBV7-9 to TRBJ1-5; TRBD1 agrees at 8 bases. Trimming removed 0 bases from V and 0 bases from J; junction bases left unmatched: 7. Germline V CDR1 and CDR2: SEHNR, FQNEAQ (reference sequence). The CDR3 is 18 residues long. Here the CDR3 reads CASSLAGQGYNSNQPQHF. DNA of the CDR3: TGTGCCAGCAGCTTAGCTGGACAGGGTTATAATAGCAATCAGCCCCAGCATTTT.

CDR3 DNA sequence: TGTGCCAGCTCACCAGTGGCCACGGGCTATGGCTACACCTTC. Protein sequence: CASSPVATGYGYTF. The V call is TRBV18, the J call TRBJ1-2; D is unresolved. Deletions cut 2 bases from V and 4 bases from J, with 11 bases between. The germline CDR1 and CDR2 sequences are KGHSH and LQKENI. This CDR3 region has 14 residues.

This clone showed up just once. The chain couples TRBV27 to TRBJ2-5, with 9 bases that match TRBD2. This CDR3 comprises 14 residues. Germline V gene data show CDR1 as MNHEY and CDR2 as SMNVEV (reference sequence). Unmatched junction bases numbered 9, after V lost 6 bases and J lost 7 bases. The CDR3 DNA sequence: TGTGCCAGCAGGGGACTAGCCGAGCTAGGGACCCAGTACTTC. Its translation: CASRGLAELGTQYF.

About this clone itself: Other DNA variants within this sample encode the same CDR3. The chain recombines TRBV10-3 with TRBJ2-7; D uncertain. Looked up from germline, CDR1 is ENHRY and CDR2 is SYGVKD. The CDR3 length is 12 residues. Trimming pared 0 bases from V and 6 bases from J, leaving 6 bases between. The DNA of the CDR3 is TGTGCCATCAGTGAGTCGTACTCCGAGCAGTACTTC. This codes for CAISESYSEQYF.

The chain is built from TRBV5-1 and TRBJ2-7, with TRBD1 matching over 8 bases. J lost 3 bases, V lost 4 bases, and 9 bases had no gene match. CDR1 is SGHRS, CDR2 YFSETQ, per germline. The CDR3 runs 15 residues. CDR3 region: CASSPHGTGYYEQYF. DNA of the CDR3: TGCGCCAGCAGCCCCCACGGGACAGGCTACTACGAGCAGTACTTC.

This rearrangement joins TRBV28 to TRBJ2-5, with a tentative D call TRBD2 (6 bases). Trimming stripped 2 bases from V and 5 bases from J, with 15 bases between. There are 15 residues in the CDR3. CDR1 MDHEN and CDR2 SYDVKM come from the germline V gene. The CDR3 is CASSLLVTSQETQYF. The CDR3 DNA reads TGTGCCAGCAGTTTACTCGTGACTAGTCAGGAGACCCAGTACTTC. The whole variable domain, filled in from reference TRBV28 and TRBJ2-5, reads DVKVTQSSRYLVKRTGEKVFLECVQDMDHENMFWYRQDPGLGLRLIYFSYDVKMKEKGDIPEGYSVSREKKERFSLILESASTNQTSMYLCASSLLVTSQETQYFGPGTRLLVL.

The chain has TRBV7-8 and TRBJ2-1; TRBD2 matches 13 bases. From germline, CDR1 is SGHVS and CDR2 FQNEAQ. V shed 4 bases, J shed 6 bases, and the junction held 9 bases outside the gene matches. The CDR3 loop spans 17 amino acids. The CDR3 DNA reads TGTGCCAGCAGCTCCGATCTACTAGCGGGAGGGCCCAATGAGCAGTTCTTC. This codes for CASSSDLLAGGPNEQFF.

The CDR3: CAISETEPYNEQFF. Here the CDR3 DNA reads TGTGCCATCAGTGAGACCGAGCCCTACAATGAGCAGTTCTTC. This chain joins TRBV10-3 and TRBJ2-1, with no clear D. The CDR3 sequence is 14 residues long. Germline CDR1 and CDR2: ENHRY and SYGVKD. Between the trimmed V and J ends, which lost 2 bases and 2 bases, there was a span of 7 bases.

The rearrangement joins TRBV7-2 to TRBJ2-1; D is ambiguous. The CDR3 loop spans 16 amino acids. With 2 bases removed from V and 4 bases from J, the gap between germline ends came to 15 bases. Germline values: CDR1 SGHTA, CDR2 FQGNSA. CDR3 in amino acids: CASSLMGKYQYNEQFF. CDR3 coding DNA: TGTGCCAGCAGCTTAATGGGGAAATATCAATACAATGAGCAGTTCTTC.

The rearrangement uses TRBV14 and TRBJ2-7; D may be TRBD1 (5 bases). CDR1 and CDR2 from the germline V gene are SGHDN and FVKESK. V was clipped by 5 bases and J by 0 bases, with 11 bases between them. The CDR3 length is 14 residues. The chain's CDR3 is CASSSLGPSYEQYF. The CDR3 region has the DNA TGTGCCAGCAGCTCTTTGGGGCCCTCCTACGAGCAGTACTTC.

Only a few counts were recorded for this clone. The chain recombines TRBV27 with TRBJ2-7; D remains unclear. Trimming shortened V by 3 bases and J by 0 bases, and 6 bases separated the two germline ends. Germline V gives CDR1 MNHEY, CDR2 SMNVEV (reference sequence). This CDR3 is built from 13 residues. The CDR3 reads CASSFSDSYEQYF. The CDR3 DNA follows: TGTGCCAGCAGTTTCAGCGACTCCTACGAGCAGTACTTC.

CDR3 nucleotides: TGTGCCAGCAGACCCGGGGGGTACACTGAAGCTTTCTTT. This encodes CASRPGGYTEAFF. The chain is built from TRBV11-2 and TRBJ1-1; TRBD1 might be the D (5 bases). Germline CDR1 SGHAT, CDR2 FQNNGV. The CDR3 sequence is 13 residues long. V was clipped by 6 bases and J by 3 bases, with 11 bases between them.

This chain uses TRBV5-4 with TRBJ2-1; 10 positions agree with TRBD1. The CDR3 runs 20 residues. V was pared by 0 bases and J by 0 bases, with 12 bases of the junction left unmatched. The germline V gene has CDR1 SGHNT and CDR2 YYREEE (reference sequence). The CDR3 protein is CASSLAPGTGATSSYNEQFF. The CDR3 DNA follows: TGTGCCAGCAGCTTGGCACCCGGGACAGGGGCCACGAGCTCCTACAATGAGCAGTTCTTC.

The chain is built from TRBV6-4 and TRBJ2-1; TRBD1 is a possible D gene (6 bases). The CDR3 is 17 amino acids. The germline gives CDR1 MRHNA, CDR2 SNTAGT. Trimming stripped 6 bases from V and 7 bases from J, with 25 bases between. In DNA, the CDR3 is TGTGCCAGCAGCCCTGCGGTTCTGGGGGCGTCAAGGAATGAGCAGTTCTTC. Translated, it gives CASSPAVLGASRNEQFF.

The chain has TRBV19 and TRBJ1-2, with D possibly matching TRBD1 (6 bases). The CDR3 loop spans 15 amino acids. Germline V gene data show CDR1 as LNHDA and CDR2 as SQIVND (reference sequence). V lost 4 bases and J 6 bases, leaving 18 bases between the germline ends. The CDR3 DNA reads as TGTGCCAGTAGTACGAGACAGGCTCCCTCCCATGGCTACACCTTC. Protein product: CASSTRQAPSHGYTF.

The genes are TRBV19 and TRBJ1-2; 8 nucleotides match TRBD1. The CDR3 consists of 18 residues. The junction had 15 bases not matched to a gene; V was cut back by 6 bases and J by 0 bases. Germline V gene lookup returns CDR1 LNHDA and CDR2 SQIVND (reference sequence). CDR3 DNA: TGTGCCAGTAGCCTTGAGAGGACAGGGTGGCAAGCTAACTATGGCTACACCTTC. Translation gives CASSLERTGWQANYGYTF.

CDR3 nucleotide sequence: TGTGCCAGTACCCCATCGACAGAGTTTGGGACCCAGCATTTT. Protein: CASTPSTEFGTQHF. V is TRBV19 and J is TRBJ1-5; D may be TRBD1 (5 bases). Germline V CDR1 and CDR2: LNHDA, SQIVND (reference sequence). The CDR3 is 14 amino acids. The germline V and J ends were trimmed by 7 bases and 11 bases, with 21 bases remaining between them.

The table lists this clone with a count of one. The chain joins TRBV6-4 to TRBJ2-2, with 13 bases that match TRBD2. The CDR3 runs to 18 residues. V trimming: 4 bases; J trimming: 1 base; junction bases outside the gene matches: 6. The germline V gene encodes CDR1 MRHNA and CDR2 SNTAGT. Here the CDR3 DNA reads TGTGCCAGCAGTGTAGGACTAGCGGGAGATCTGAACACCGGGGAGCTGTTTTTT. Translation: CASSVGLAGDLNTGELFF.

This clone was counted a single time. The V call is TRBV7-2, the J call TRBJ2-1, with 8 bases matching TRBD2. Germline values: CDR1 SGHTA, CDR2 FQGNSA. Germline trimming cut 1 base from V and 4 bases from J; bases unmatched to any gene: 6. The CDR3 length is 16 residues. The chain's CDR3 is CASSLVAGPIYNEQFF. The DNA of the CDR3 is TGTGCCAGCAGCTTAGTAGCGGGACCCATATACAATGAGCAGTTCTTC.

The genes are TRBV28 and TRBJ1-4; D may be TRBD1 (6 bases). CDR3 length: 14 amino acids. Trimming left V 6 bases short and J 8 bases short, with 16 bases between. Germline values: CDR1 MDHEN, CDR2 SYDVKM. CDR3 sequence: CASSLRGLEEKLFF. Written as DNA, the CDR3 is TGTGCCAGCAGCCTCAGGGGTTTAGAGGAAAAACTGTTTTTT.

The V gene is TRBV7-2, the J gene TRBJ2-2, with D perhaps matching TRBD1 or TRBD2 (6 bases each). This CDR3 spans 18 amino acids. The germline V gene has CDR1 SGHTA and CDR2 FQGNSA. Trimming removed 0 bases at V and 3 bases at J, with 17 bases between. CDR3: CASSLAPRLGGYTGELFF. CDR3 coding DNA: TGTGCCAGCAGCTTAGCCCCACGGCTGGGGGGCTACACCGGGGAGCTGTTTTTT.

This clone was detected only once. The chain combines TRBV9 with TRBJ2-3; D may match TRBD1 or TRBD2 (5 bases each). This CDR3 has 15 residues. Germline CDR1 is SGDLS and CDR2 is YYNGEE. V lost 2 bases to trimming and J lost 2 bases, with 12 bases between them. CDR3 bases: TGTGCCAGCAGCGTCGGGGCCTCAGTCACAGATACGCAGTATTTT. Its translation: CASSVGASVTDTQYF.

The chain uses TRBV10-1 and TRBJ2-5; the match to TRBD1 covers 8 bases. V dropped 4 bases and J dropped 2; count of bases not matched to a gene: 12. The germline V gene encodes CDR1 WNHNN and CDR2 SYGVQD (reference sequence). There are 17 residues in the CDR3. The CDR3 region has the DNA TGCGCCAGCAGTGGGGGGACAGGACATAGTCTTCAAGAGACCCAGTACTTC. The encoded protein is CASSGGTGHSLQETQYF.

This chain connects TRBV29-1 to TRBJ2-2; D is perhaps TRBD1 or TRBD2 (5 bases each). CDR1 and CDR2 (germline): SQVTM, ANQGSEA. Trimming shortened V by 7 bases and J by 6 bases, and 15 bases separated the two germline ends. This CDR3 contains 13 residues. The CDR3 DNA is TGCAGCGCCGACAGAGGGGCCGCCGGGGAGCTGTTTTTT. Translation gives CSADRGAAGELFF.

Concerning this clone: Other DNA sequences of this sample code for an identical CDR3. The rearrangement uses TRBV5-4 and TRBJ2-1, with 10 bases identical to TRBD2. J lost 4 bases, V lost 4 bases, and 5 bases had no gene match. Per germline, CDR1 SGHNT and CDR2 YYREEE (reference sequence). This CDR3 is 15 amino acids long. The CDR3 nucleotides are TGTGCCAGCAGCCTTTCTAGCGGGAGTTACAATGAGCAGTTCTTC. Amino acids: CASSLSSGSYNEQFF. Full variable domain (outside the CDR3, taken from reference TRBV5-4 and TRBJ2-1): ETGVTQSPTHLIKTRGQQVTLRCSSQSGHNTVSWYQQALGQGPQFIFQYYREEENGRGNFPPRFSGLQFPNYSSELNVNALELDDSALYLCASSLSSGSYNEQFFGPGTRLTVL.

The V and J genes are TRBV6-9 and TRBJ2-2; 8 nucleotides line up with TRBD2. The CDR3 length is 14 residues. The germline V gene has CDR1 MNHGY and CDR2 SVAAGI. Trimming removed 5 bases from V and 6 bases from J; junction bases left unmatched: 5. CDR3 region: CASSPGLAPGELFF. The CDR3 DNA is TGTGCCAGCAGTCCAGGACTAGCTCCCGGGGAGCTGTTTTTT.

As concerns this clone: A read error may account for a junction end that differs from germline. This chain joins TRBV19 and TRBJ2-1, with 16 bases identical to TRBD2. Germline V gives CDR1 LNHDA, CDR2 SQIVND (reference sequence). The CDR3 runs to 14 residues. CDR3 nucleotides: TGTGCCAGTAGTCCACCCGGGACTAGCGGGAGGGTGATCTTC. Translation gives CASSPPGTSGRVIF.